The 31 T cell receptor beta chains below were found in one sample sequenced in a study of CXCR3-negative and CXCR3-positive naive CD8 T cells. For these TCRs, the target antigens are not known. Study-level findings and limits: For CXCR3-positive naive cells, TRB CDR3s were more hydrophobic than those of CXCR3-negative naive cells.

Researchers prepared the TRB cDNA libraries using 5' RACE with UMI labels. TCRdb re-called the 5' RACE reads; one entry per CDR3 protein, DNA not given. Seen in this sample are 90,000 to 100,000 distinct CDR3 sequences; the ten most common clones hold roughly 1.1%. Sequencing input: naive CXCR3+ CD8+ T cells from blood. The sample's subset: CD45RO-CCR7+CD27+CD95- naive CD8+ T cells expressing CXCR3 (TNR3+). Receptor source: a human donor in good health. Some clones in this sample may be carry-over from other donors' samples.

The chain combines TRBV20-1 with TRBJ1-1. The length of the CDR3 is 13 residues. CDR1 and CDR2 (germline): DFQATT, SNEGSKA (reference sequence). CDR3 sequence: CSASWELNTEAFF.

This rearrangement joins TRBV10-3 to TRBJ2-2; the TCRdb call, TRBD2, lacks DNA for checking. CDR3 length: 15 amino acids. Germline-derived CDR1 and CDR2 are ENHRY and SYGVKD. CDR3 loop: CAIGFLDSNTGELFF.

The CDR3 reads CASSFITSGTPYEQYF. The rearrangement uses TRBV28 and TRBJ2-7; absent DNA, TCRdb's TRBD1 call cannot be checked. Germline-derived CDR1 and CDR2 are MDHEN and SYDVKM. This CDR3 contains 16 residues. Supplemented by reference TRBV28 and TRBJ2-7, the full variable domain reads DVKVTQSSRYLVKRTGEKVFLECVQDMDHENMFWYRQDPGLGLRLIYFSYDVKMKEKGDIPEGYSVSREKKERFSLILESASTNQTSMYLCASSFITSGTPYEQYFGPGTRLTVT.

The chain is built from TRBV4-2 and TRBJ1-1; TCRdb reports TRBD1, a call that lacks DNA to check it against. Germline V gene data show CDR1 as LGHNA and CDR2 as YNFKEQ. The CDR3 has 14 residues. The CDR3 sequence: CASSPGGAHTEAFF.

CDR3: CASTAAGTAAREQYF. This rearrangement joins TRBV5-1 to TRBJ2-7; there is no DNA to check the TCRdb D call of TRBD2. This CDR3 comprises 15 residues. The germline V gene has CDR1 SGHRS and CDR2 YFSETQ.

This sequence joins TRBV14 and TRBJ2-1. The CDR3 runs to 15 residues. From germline, CDR1 is SGHDN and CDR2 FVKESK. The CDR3: CASSQAGSPYNEQFF.

This sequence joins TRBV11-2 and TRBJ2-1; without DNA, the TCRdb call of TRBD1 cannot be checked. The CDR3 covers 15 residues. The V gene's germline CDR1 is SGHAT and CDR2 FQNNGV. The CDR3 spells CASEGTGGPYNEQFF.

The V call is TRBV5-6, the J call TRBJ1-6; TCRdb's assignment of TRBD1 cannot be checked, as there is no DNA. The CDR3 consists of 15 residues. Germline V CDR1 and CDR2: SGHDT, YYEEEE. CDR3 sequence reads: CASSLLGAANSPLHF.

The chain uses TRBV12-3 or TRBV12-4 and TRBJ2-5; TCRdb indicates TRBD1, and absent DNA this call remains unverified. The length of the CDR3 is 14 residues. CDR3 loop: CASNGPPRPETQYF.

The V and J genes are TRBV20-1 and TRBJ2-3; without DNA, the TCRdb call of TRBD2 cannot be checked. This CDR3 has 14 residues. Germline V CDR1 and CDR2: DFQATT, SNEGSKA (reference sequence). The CDR3 here is CLIAGGIGTDTQYF.

The chain uses TRBV7-9 and TRBJ2-1. The germline CDR1 and CDR2 sequences are SEHNR and FQNEAQ (reference sequence). The CDR3 runs to 15 residues. The CDR3 region is CASSLLAFSYNEQFF.

The V call is TRBV25-1, the J call TRBJ2-5; the TRBD2 assignment by TCRdb is unverifiable without DNA. Germline V gene lookup returns CDR1 MGHDK and CDR2 SYGVNS. The CDR3 has 14 amino acids. CDR3 protein: CASSESSGGETQYF.

The gene calls are TRBV18 and TRBJ2-1; the D call of TRBD1 rests on TCRdb alone, since no DNA is present to check it. The CDR3 has 17 residues. CDR1 KGHSH and CDR2 LQKENI come from the germline V gene. The CDR3 is CASSSPGQGSSYNEQFF.

The chain recombines TRBV6-2 or TRBV6-3 with TRBJ2-7; TCRdb's assignment of TRBD1 cannot be checked, as there is no DNA. This CDR3 has 17 residues. Germline V gene lookup returns CDR1 MNHEY and CDR2 SVGEGT. The chain's CDR3 is CASSSVYSQTPTYEQYF.

The rearrangement links TRBV7-9 to TRBJ1-5; there is no DNA to check the TCRdb D call of TRBD1. The CDR3 contains 19 residues. From germline, CDR1 is SEHNR and CDR2 FQNEAQ (reference sequence). CDR3 amino acids: CASSLSGTGGNDSNQPQHF.

The chain couples TRBV9 to TRBJ1-2; absent DNA, TCRdb's TRBD1 call cannot be checked. This CDR3 is 15 amino acids long. CDR1 and CDR2 (germline): SGDLS, YYNGEE. The chain's CDR3 is CASSAGGADVEGYTF.

The chain is built from TRBV14 and TRBJ2-1; TCRdb returns TRBD1, unconfirmable since there is no DNA. The CDR3 length is 17 residues. The germline V gene encodes CDR1 SGHDN and CDR2 FVKESK. The CDR3 is CASSHGLGQIGYNEQFF.

The chain carries TRBV4-1 and TRBJ1-3. This CDR3 has 14 residues. Germline CDR1 reads MGHRA; CDR2 reads YSYEKL. The CDR3 reads CASSQDPAGNTIYF.

CDR3 in amino acids: CASSEGNSGNTIYF. The chain combines TRBV25-1 with TRBJ1-3. The length of the CDR3 is 14 residues. Germline-derived CDR1 and CDR2 are MGHDK and SYGVNS.

The genes are TRBV7-2 and TRBJ2-3; TCRdb's D call of TRBD1 is untestable without DNA. The germline CDR1 and CDR2 sequences are SGHTA and FQGNSA. The CDR3 is 16 amino acids. The CDR3 spells CASSLIPGGAIDTQYF.

This chain uses TRBV4-2 with TRBJ2-5; TCRdb calls TRBD2, which cannot be checked without DNA. Germline V lookup: CDR1 LGHNA, CDR2 YNFKEQ. The CDR3 covers 16 residues. CDR3 protein: CASSQLLAGQQETQYF.

The genes are TRBV11-1 and TRBJ2-7; TCRdb designates TRBD1, a call that cannot be tested without DNA. The CDR3 loop spans 14 amino acids. Germline V CDR1 and CDR2: SGHAT, FQDESV (reference sequence). This CDR3 is CASSFPGTTYEQYF.

CDR3 region: CASSQDGGGLEAFF. The chain uses TRBV4-2 and TRBJ1-1; absent DNA, TCRdb's TRBD1 call cannot be checked. CDR3 length: 14 residues. Germline loops: CDR1 LGHNA, CDR2 YNFKEQ.

The V call is TRBV29-1, the J call TRBJ2-2; there is no DNA to check the TCRdb D call of TRBD1. The V gene's germline CDR1 is SQVTM and CDR2 ANQGSEA. This CDR3 has 13 residues. CDR3: CSADQGNTGELFF.

The V gene is TRBV14, the J gene TRBJ2-7; TCRdb's D call of TRBD2 is untestable without DNA. CDR3 size: 16 residues. Germline CDR1 SGHDN, CDR2 FVKESK. The CDR3 here is CASSQIAGALGYEQYF.

V gene TRBV27 combines with J gene TRBJ2-7; TCRdb lists TRBD2, though no DNA is available to test this call. CDR3 size: 13 residues. Per germline, CDR1 MNHEY and CDR2 SMNVEV (reference sequence). The CDR3 loop is CASMRGDPYEQYF.

This chain connects TRBV7-9 to TRBJ2-1; TCRdb picks TRBD1, but there is no DNA to check that call. Germline loops: CDR1 SEHNR, CDR2 FQNEAQ (reference sequence). The CDR3 is 13 residues long. CDR3 in amino acids: CASSGGYYNEQFF.

The chain combines TRBV29-1 with TRBJ2-2; TCRdb's D gene call, TRBD1, goes unchecked for lack of DNA. The CDR3 sequence is 13 residues long. Germline CDR1 reads SQVTM; CDR2 reads ANQGSEA. The CDR3 reads CSVEEGDTGELFF.

The CDR3 region is CATSRSSGTLYNEQFF. The J gene is TRBJ2-1, the V gene TRBV15; the D gene TCRdb calls, TRBD2, cannot be checked with no DNA. CDR1 LNHNV and CDR2 YYDKDF come from the germline V gene (reference sequence). The CDR3 sequence is 16 residues long.

The chain combines TRBV4-1 with TRBJ2-3; absent DNA, TCRdb's TRBD2 call cannot be checked. Germline CDR1 reads MGHRA; CDR2 reads YSYEKL. CDR3 size: 14 residues. This CDR3 is CASSRLAGADTQYF.

The chain combines TRBV5-1 with TRBJ1-2; the D gene TCRdb calls, TRBD1, cannot be checked with no DNA. This CDR3 contains 12 residues. Germline values: CDR1 SGHRS, CDR2 YFSETQ. CDR3 protein: CASSLEGYGYTF.